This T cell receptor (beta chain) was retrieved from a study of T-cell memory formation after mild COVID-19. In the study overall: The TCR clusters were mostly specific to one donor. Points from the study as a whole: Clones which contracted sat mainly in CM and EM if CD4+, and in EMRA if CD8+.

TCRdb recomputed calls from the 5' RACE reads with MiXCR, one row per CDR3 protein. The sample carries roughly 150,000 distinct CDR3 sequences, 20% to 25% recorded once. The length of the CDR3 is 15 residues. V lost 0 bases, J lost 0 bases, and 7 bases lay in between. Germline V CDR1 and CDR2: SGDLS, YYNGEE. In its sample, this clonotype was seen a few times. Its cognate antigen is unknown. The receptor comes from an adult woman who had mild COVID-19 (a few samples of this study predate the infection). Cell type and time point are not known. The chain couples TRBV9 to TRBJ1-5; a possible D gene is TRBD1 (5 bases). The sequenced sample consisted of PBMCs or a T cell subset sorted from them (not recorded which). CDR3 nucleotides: TGTGCCAGCAGCGTAGGGGGGTATAGCAATCAGCCCCAGCATTTT. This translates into CASSVGGYSNQPQHF.